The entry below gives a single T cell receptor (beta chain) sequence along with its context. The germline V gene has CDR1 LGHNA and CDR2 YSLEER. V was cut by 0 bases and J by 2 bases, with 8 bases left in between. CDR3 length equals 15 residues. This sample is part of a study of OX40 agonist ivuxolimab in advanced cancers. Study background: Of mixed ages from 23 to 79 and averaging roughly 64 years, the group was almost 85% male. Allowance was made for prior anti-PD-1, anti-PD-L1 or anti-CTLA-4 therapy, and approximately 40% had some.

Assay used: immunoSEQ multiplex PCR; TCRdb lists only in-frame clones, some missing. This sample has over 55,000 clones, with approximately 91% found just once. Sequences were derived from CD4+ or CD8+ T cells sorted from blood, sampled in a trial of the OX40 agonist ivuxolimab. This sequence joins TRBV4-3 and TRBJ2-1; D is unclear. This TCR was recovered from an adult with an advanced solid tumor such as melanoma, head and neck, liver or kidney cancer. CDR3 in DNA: TGCGCCAGCAGCCAAGAGACCGACACCTACAATGAGCAGTTCTTC. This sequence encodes CASSQETDTYNEQFF.